This T cell receptor beta chain came from a study of cytomegalovirus exposure and HLA in healthy donors. Study results and caveats: Presence/absence results assume similar sequencing depth per donor, which may not hold. Differences between HLA loci emerged in a later analysis of TCR association rates, with DRB1 most and HLA-C fewest.

Points on this clone: Its antigen is not known.

The CDR3 is made up of 14 amino acids. V lost 2 bases, J lost 1 base, and 9 bases lay in between. Germline assignment: CDR1 SGHRS and CDR2 YFSETQ. With 60 Vbeta and 13 Jbeta primers, the PCR was carried out. Repertoires were generated with immunoSEQ multiplex PCR, while TCRdb's copy carries only in-frame clones and drops some. The data hold approximately 97,000 clones, with approximately 87% observed a single time. This clonotype originated in a man aged 35 to 55 in good health and CMV-seronegative. Sequencing was carried out using PBMCs. V is TRBV5-1 and J is TRBJ1-1, with a possible D match to TRBD1 (5 bases). CDR3 sequence: CASSLQQANTEAFF. The DNA of the CDR3 is TGCGCCAGCAGCTTACAACAGGCGAACACTGAAGCTTTCTTT.